These 9 T cell receptor beta chains were sequenced from one sample in a study of T cell responses to AZD1222 COVID-19 vaccine. Produced via immunoSEQ multiplex PCR; TCRdb's table is partial and in-frame only. This sample has approximately 160,000 clones, with approximately 94% found just once. This specimen consisted of peripheral blood, obtained 28 days after the second AZD1222 dose. Receptors originate from an adult who received the AZD1222 COVID-19 vaccine.

The chain carries TRBV18 and TRBJ2-2, with 9 bases that match TRBD2. J lost 6 bases, V lost 10 bases, and 9 bases had no gene match. Germline-derived CDR1 and CDR2 are KGHSH and LQKENI. This CDR3 spans 14 amino acids. CDR3 DNA: TGTGCCACGCCGGGACTAGCAGTCCCCGGGGAGCTGTTTTTT. Translating it yields CATPGLAVPGELFF.

Concerning this clone: Distinct nucleotide sequences in the sample also encode this CDR3. This chain links TRBV18 with TRBJ2-7; the match to TRBD2 covers 13 bases. After removal of 3 bases from V and 1 base from J, the junction contained 0 bases not matched to a gene. Germline CDR1 KGHSH, CDR2 LQKENI. This CDR3 is 15 amino acids long. DNA for the CDR3: TGTGCCAGCTCACCGGGACTAGCGGGATCCTACGAGCAGTACTTC. Amino acid sequence: CASSPGLAGSYEQYF. The complete variable domain, with remaining parts taken from reference TRBV18 and TRBJ2-7, reads NAGVMQNPRHLVRRRGQEARLRCSPMKGHSHVYWYRQLPEEGLKFMVYLQKENIIDESGMPKERFSAEFPKEGPSILRIQQVVRGDSAAYFCASSPGLAGSYEQYFGPGTRLTVT.

The rearrangement uses TRBV30 and TRBJ1-2; D unresolved. The V end lost 2 bases, the J end lost 5 bases, and 18 bases lay between the germline ends. The CDR3 spans 15 residues. Germline CDR1 is GTSNPN and CDR2 is SVGIG (reference sequence). The chain's CDR3 is CAWSPRRGGIYGYTF. The CDR3 DNA sequence: TGTGCCTGGAGTCCCCGGCGGGGTGGAATTTATGGCTACACCTTC.

The J gene is TRBJ1-1, the V gene TRBV10-2, with D unresolved. V gave up 5 bases and J gave up 4 bases, with 14 bases separating them. The CDR3 is 14 residues long. CDR1 and CDR2 (germline): WSHSY, SAAADI. CDR3 DNA sequence: TGCGCCAGCAGTACAGCGCCCCTGGGCACTGAAGCTTTCTTT. This encodes CASSTAPLGTEAFF.

V and J are TRBV29-1 and TRBJ2-2; TRBD1 matches at 8 bases. CDR3 length: 14 residues. J was trimmed by 8 bases and V by 6 bases; bases with no gene match: 11. The germline gives CDR1 SQVTM, CDR2 ANQGSEA. The CDR3: CSVTPGQATGELFF. The CDR3, as DNA: TGCAGCGTGACCCCGGGACAGGCTACGGGGGAGCTGTTTTTT.

The rearrangement links TRBV3-1 (or the pseudogene TRBV3-2) to TRBJ1-5, with TRBD1 matching over 7 bases. The V gene's germline CDR1 is LGHDT and CDR2 YNNKEL (reference sequence). The CDR3 extends over 15 amino acids. The trim removed 4 bases at V and 7 bases at J, leaving 10 bases unmatched. CDR3 protein: CASSPRTGARQPQHF. CDR3 sequence (DNA): TGTGCCAGCAGCCCCAGAACAGGGGCCAGGCAGCCCCAGCATTTT.

CDR3 loop: CAWSPSLGRGRLAQYF. CDR3 coding DNA: TGTGCCTGGAGTCCCTCGCTCGGGAGGGGCCGGCTCGCGCAGTACTTC. The chain joins TRBV30 to TRBJ2-7; 8 bases align to TRBD2. This CDR3 region has 16 residues. Germline V gene lookup returns CDR1 GTSNPN and CDR2 SVGIG (reference sequence). Losses at the gene ends were 2 bases for V and 9 bases for J; bases not matched to a gene: 18.

CDR3 sequence: CASSYGLAEETQYF. The CDR3 nucleotides read TGTGCCAGCAGCTACGGACTAGCGGAAGAGACCCAGTACTTC. This chain links TRBV7-8 with TRBJ2-5; 10 bases fit TRBD2. Germline trimming cut 4 bases from V and 3 bases from J; bases unmatched to any gene: 2. The CDR3 consists of 14 residues. The germline V gene has CDR1 SGHVS and CDR2 FQNEAQ.

The rearrangement uses TRBV7-9 and TRBJ1-2; D is unresolved. Germline CDR1 is SEHNR and CDR2 is FQNEAQ (reference sequence). There are 15 residues in the CDR3. Deletions cut 2 bases from V and 0 bases from J, with 10 bases between. The DNA for the CDR3 is TGTGCCAGCAGCTTAACCGGGGATGCTAACTATGGCTACACCTTC. Translation gives CASSLTGDANYGYTF.